This passage covers 9 T cell receptor beta chains from one sample sequenced in a study of long-term antiretroviral therapy in people with HIV. An immunoSEQ assay, version v3.0, was performed at survey level. Data came from immunoSEQ multiplex PCR; TCRdb stores just in-frame clones and leaves some out. The repertoire includes roughly 50,000 clones, around 84% of them detected once, and approximately 3.2% sits in the top ten. This specimen consisted of unsorted PBMCs, obtained 0.8 years after starting antiretroviral therapy. The receptor set was obtained from a woman aged 18-29 years with HIV.

The chain recombines TRBV7-2 with TRBJ2-5; TRBD1 agrees at 9 bases. V dropped 7 bases and J dropped 4; count of bases not matched to a gene: 19. The CDR3 length is 18 residues. The germline CDR1 and CDR2 sequences are SGHTA and FQGNSA. The CDR3 DNA reads TGTGCCAGCATCGAGAGGGGGACAGGGTTATCACCTCTAGAGACCCAGTACTTC. Translation: CASIERGTGLSPLETQYF. The complete variable domain, with remaining parts taken from reference TRBV7-2 and TRBJ2-5, reads GAGVSQSPSNKVTEKGKDVELRCDPISGHTALYWYRQSLGQGLEFLIYFQGNSAPDKSGLPSDRFSAERTGGSVSTLTIQRTQQEDSAVYLCASIERGTGLSPLETQYFGPGTRLLVL.

Turning to this clone: The limits of the CDR3 on the DNA are not certain, so only TCRdb's listed CDR3 is given. The genes are TRBV12-2 and TRBJ2-6; the D call TRBD2 from the table was never checked on the DNA. TRBV12-2 is reported as a pseudogene. The CDR3 has 16 residues if both end residues are counted. The CDR3 spells CASRSEVAKGANVLTF.

CDR3 in amino acids: CASSRQRESEQYF. In DNA, the CDR3 is TGTGCCAGCAGCCGACAGCGGGAGAGCGAGCAGTACTTC. The chain has TRBV6-5 and TRBJ2-7; 8 nucleotides match TRBD2. The CDR3 sequence is 13 residues long. V shed 6 bases, J shed 6 bases, and the junction held 7 bases outside the gene matches. Germline CDR1 MNHEY, CDR2 SVGAGI.

This clone was counted a few times. The chain links TRBV27 to TRBJ2-2; 9 bases fit TRBD1. CDR3 length equals 14 residues. The germline V gene has CDR1 MNHEY and CDR2 SMNVEV (reference sequence). With 5 bases clipped from V and 9 bases from J, the junction kept 7 bases outside the gene matches. This CDR3 is CASSVGQGRRELFF. The CDR3, as DNA: TGTGCCAGCAGTGTGGGACAGGGAAGACGGGAGCTGTTTTTT.

This sequence joins TRBV5-4 and TRBJ2-1; D unresolved. Germline assignment: CDR1 SGHNT and CDR2 YYREEE (reference sequence). The CDR3 sequence is 14 residues long. Trimming stripped 4 bases from V and 9 bases from J, with 17 bases between. CDR3 DNA sequence: TGTGCCAGCAGCACCCACCCTGCGCGACTTGAGCAGTTCTTC. Translation: CASSTHPARLEQFF.

The V call is TRBV7-3, the J call TRBJ2-3; TRBD2 matches 9 bases. This CDR3 region has 15 residues. The germline V gene has CDR1 SGHTA and CDR2 FQGTGA. V lost 0 bases to trimming and J lost 5 bases; unmatched junction nucleotides: 3. The CDR3 reads CASSLTAGGLDTQYF. CDR3 bases: TGTGCCAGCAGCTTAACTGCGGGAGGGTTAGATACGCAGTATTTT.

This clone appeared a few times. This chain connects TRBV19 to TRBJ1-5, with TRBD1 matching over 12 bases. This CDR3 spans 14 amino acids. Germline assignment: CDR1 LNHDA and CDR2 SQIVND (reference sequence). Trimming took 7 bases from V and 11 from J; bases not matched to a gene: 9. CDR3 in amino acids: CASTTGTGGTSQHF. The CDR3 bases are TGTGCCAGTACTACCGGGACAGGGGGCACATCCCAGCATTTT.

The chain employs TRBV28 and TRBJ1-5; maybe TRBD1 (6 bases). From germline, CDR1 is MDHEN and CDR2 SYDVKM. The CDR3 totals 12 residues. V lost 8 bases, J lost 6 bases, and 11 bases lay in between. CDR3 DNA sequence: TGTGCCAGCGGGCAGGGGCTTCAGCCCCAGCATTTT. This translates into CASGQGLQPQHF.

The chain recombines TRBV7-9 with TRBJ2-3; no definite D call. Germline values: CDR1 SEHNR, CDR2 FQNEAQ (reference sequence). The CDR3 extends over 15 amino acids. The V end lost 4 bases, the J end lost 1 base, and 12 bases lay between the germline ends. The CDR3 DNA follows: TGTGCCAGCAGCTCCGGACGGACCCGCACAGATACGCAGTATTTT. Protein sequence: CASSSGRTRTDTQYF. The variable domain in full, completed from reference TRBV7-9 and TRBJ2-3, reads DTGVSQNPRHKITKRGQNVTFRCDPISEHNRLYWYRQTLGQGPEFLTYFQNEAQLEKSRLLSDRFSAERPKGSFSTLEIQRTEQGDSAMYLCASSSGRTRTDTQYFGPGTRLTVL.